These T cell receptor beta chains were read from a single sample in a study of shared clonotypes between healthy human individuals. Clones were sequenced by immunoSEQ multiplex PCR, and TCRdb holds only the in-frame ones, with some missing. The sample lists some 300,000 clones; around 70% were seen once. The sample taken for sequencing was memory CD4+ T cells sorted from blood. The source is a man younger than 45 in good health. Each CDR3 is given with its conserved first and last residue. Each record gives: D gene, clone size, J gene, V gene, CDR3 protein, CDR3 DNA. The D gene is left open where the match is weak. The size entry is marked missing in some rows and otherwise reads once, few, many or a size class.

d_gene: -; abundance: -; j_gene: TRBJ2-7; v_gene: TRBV5-6; CDR3aa: CASSSGEYSYEQYF; CDR3nt: TGTGCCAGCAGCTCAGGAGAGTACTCCTACGAGCAGTACTTC
d_gene: TRBD1; abundance: -; j_gene: TRBJ1-5; v_gene: TRBV4-1; CDR3aa: CASSQEGTGLPIQHF; CDR3nt: TGCGCCAGCAGCCAAGAAGGGACAGGGTTGCCTATTCAGCATTTT
d_gene: TRBD1; abundance: -; j_gene: TRBJ1-1; v_gene: TRBV19; CDR3aa: CASSGTGGASLAFF; CDR3nt: TGTGCCAGTAGTGGCACAGGGGGCGCGTCGCTAGCTTTCTTT
d_gene: -; abundance: -; j_gene: TRBJ2-7; v_gene: TRBV5-1; CDR3aa: CASSVGSPNSSYEQYF; CDR3nt: TGCGCCAGCAGCGTTGGGTCACCGAATAGCTCCTACGAGCAGTACTTC
d_gene: TRBD1; abundance: many; j_gene: TRBJ2-4; v_gene: TRBV10-2; CDR3aa: CASSERQGNIQYF; CDR3nt: TGCGCCAGCAGTGAGCGACAGGGCAACATTCAGTACTTC
d_gene: -; abundance: -; j_gene: TRBJ1-2; v_gene: TRBV11-3; CDR3aa: CASSLGLGENYGYTF; CDR3nt: TGTGCCAGCAGCTTAGGCCTGGGTGAGAACTATGGCTACACCTTC
d_gene: -; abundance: -; j_gene: TRBJ1-1; v_gene: TRBV2; CDR3aa: CASSAERQALWGTEAFF; CDR3nt: TGTGCCAGCAGTGCCGAGCGACAGGCCCTCTGGGGCACTGAAGCTTTCTTT
d_gene: TRBD2; abundance: -; j_gene: TRBJ2-1; v_gene: TRBV9; CDR3aa: CASSPLLAGPRNEQFF; CDR3nt: TGTGCCAGCAGCCCGTTACTAGCGGGGCCCCGCAATGAGCAGTTCTTC
d_gene: TRBD2; abundance: once; j_gene: TRBJ2-7; v_gene: TRBV5-4; CDR3aa: CASSTLSGRASHEQYF; CDR3nt: TGTGCCAGCAGCACCTTAAGCGGGAGGGCCTCCCACGAGCAGTACTTC
d_gene: TRBD1; abundance: few; j_gene: TRBJ1-1; v_gene: TRBV7-3; CDR3aa: CASSPGRGRTEAFF; CDR3nt: TGTGCCAGCAGCCCGGGGAGGGGGCGCACTGAAGCTTTCTTT
d_gene: -; abundance: -; j_gene: TRBJ2-5; v_gene: TRBV9; CDR3aa: CASSVGPSETQYF; CDR3nt: TGTGCCAGCAGCGTAGGACCGTCGGAGACCCAGTACTTC
d_gene: -; abundance: -; j_gene: TRBJ1-5; v_gene: TRBV19; CDR3aa: CASSRGRASNQPQHF; CDR3nt: TGTGCCAGTAGTCGCGGCCGAGCTAGCAATCAGCCCCAGCATTTT
d_gene: TRBD2; abundance: few; j_gene: TRBJ2-3; v_gene: TRBV5-5; CDR3aa: CASLAWTSVDTQYF; CDR3nt: TGTGCCAGCTTGGCCTGGACTAGCGTCGATACGCAGTATTTT
d_gene: -; abundance: few; j_gene: TRBJ2-1; v_gene: TRBV6-5; CDR3aa: CASRQLVAYNEQFF; CDR3nt: TGTGCCAGCCGACAACTCGTAGCCTACAATGAGCAGTTCTTC
d_gene: TRBD2; abundance: -; j_gene: TRBJ2-7; v_gene: TRBV9; CDR3aa: CASSVGSSIAGENHEQYF; CDR3nt: TGTGCCAGCAGCGTAGGCTCCTCCATAGCGGGAGAGAATCACGAGCAGTACTTC
d_gene: TRBD2; abundance: -; j_gene: TRBJ2-1; v_gene: TRBV2; CDR3aa: CASSDTSGSSYNEQFF; CDR3nt: TGTGCCAGCAGCGACACTAGCGGGAGCTCCTACAATGAGCAGTTCTTC
d_gene: TRBD1; abundance: -; j_gene: TRBJ2-7; v_gene: TRBV5-6; CDR3aa: CASSMSGGTNEQYF; CDR3nt: TGTGCCAGCAGCATGTCAGGGGGCACTAACGAGCAGTACTTC
d_gene: TRBD2; abundance: -; j_gene: TRBJ2-6; v_gene: TRBV9; CDR3aa: CASSVAEREYSGANVLTF; CDR3nt: TGTGCCAGCAGCGTAGCGGAGCGGGAGTACTCTGGGGCCAACGTCCTGACTTTC
d_gene: -; abundance: few; j_gene: TRBJ1-2; v_gene: TRBV2; CDR3aa: CASKRNYGYTF; CDR3nt: TGTGCCAGCAAGAGGAACTATGGCTACACCTTC
d_gene: -; abundance: many; j_gene: TRBJ2-1; v_gene: TRBV11-1; CDR3aa: CASSSGTGSDEQFF; CDR3nt: TGTGCCAGCAGCTCCGGGACTGGTTCGGATGAGCAGTTCTTC
d_gene: -; abundance: -; j_gene: TRBJ2-7; v_gene: TRBV7-6; CDR3aa: CASSLTDGHYEQYF; CDR3nt: TGTGCCAGCAGCTTAACCGACGGACACTACGAGCAGTACTTC
d_gene: TRBD2; abundance: once; j_gene: TRBJ2-7; v_gene: TRBV4-1; CDR3aa: CASSHPLGAGVSSEQYF; CDR3nt: TGCGCCAGCAGCCACCCCCTAGGTGCGGGAGTGTCATCCGAGCAGTACTTC
d_gene: TRBD2; abundance: -; j_gene: TRBJ2-1; v_gene: TRBV29-1; CDR3aa: CSVLPGGRGDEQFF; CDR3nt: TGCAGCGTCCTTCCGGGAGGGAGAGGCGATGAGCAGTTCTTC
d_gene: -; abundance: -; j_gene: TRBJ2-4; v_gene: TRBV11-3; CDR3aa: CASSLGPSGTHIQYF; CDR3nt: TGTGCCAGCAGCTTAGGTCCCTCCGGCACGCACATTCAGTACTTC
d_gene: -; abundance: -; j_gene: TRBJ2-7; v_gene: TRBV5-1; CDR3aa: CASSLRPESYEQYF; CDR3nt: TGCGCCAGCAGCTTGCGTCCGGAATCCTACGAGCAGTACTTC
d_gene: TRBD2; abundance: -; j_gene: TRBJ2-5; v_gene: TRBV29-1; CDR3aa: CSVEGKVGTRQETQYF; CDR3nt: TGCAGCGTTGAAGGAAAAGTGGGGACTAGGCAAGAGACCCAGTACTTC
d_gene: -; abundance: once; j_gene: TRBJ1-3; v_gene: TRBV15; CDR3aa: CATSRDLGTGNTIYF; CDR3nt: TGTGCCACCAGCAGAGATTTGGGAACTGGAAACACCATATATTTT
d_gene: -; abundance: -; j_gene: TRBJ2-1; v_gene: TRBV7-2; CDR3aa: CASSPPTVPSSYNEQFF; CDR3nt: TGTGCCAGCAGCCCGCCTACGGTCCCCTCCTCCTACAATGAGCAGTTCTTC
d_gene: TRBD2; abundance: -; j_gene: TRBJ2-7; v_gene: TRBV9; CDR3aa: CASSPAGGGYEQYF; CDR3nt: TGTGCCAGCAGCCCCGCCGGGGGGGGGTACGAGCAGTACTTC
d_gene: -; abundance: -; j_gene: TRBJ1-2; v_gene: TRBV6-1; CDR3aa: CASRPDQGGYTF; CDR3nt: TGTGCCAGCAGACCCGACCAAGGCGGCTACACCTTC
d_gene: TRBD1; abundance: -; j_gene: TRBJ2-7; v_gene: TRBV7-2; CDR3aa: CASSPIQGANHYEQYF; CDR3nt: TGTGCCAGCAGCCCGATACAGGGGGCGAATCACTACGAGCAGTACTTC
d_gene: TRBD2; abundance: few; j_gene: TRBJ2-4; v_gene: TRBV5-4; CDR3aa: CASSPTSGSINIQYF; CDR3nt: TGTGCCAGCAGCCCTACTAGCGGGAGTATAAACATTCAGTACTTC
d_gene: -; abundance: -; j_gene: TRBJ1-1; v_gene: TRBV13; CDR3aa: CASSLRRTQGHTEAFF; CDR3nt: TGTGCCAGCAGCTTACGACGCACACAGGGCCACACTGAAGCTTTCTTT
d_gene: TRBD2; abundance: -; j_gene: TRBJ2-3; v_gene: TRBV4-2; CDR3aa: CASSQEIAGGTDTQYF; CDR3nt: TGTGCCAGCAGCCAAGAAATAGCGGGAGGGACAGATACGCAGTATTTT
d_gene: -; abundance: -; j_gene: TRBJ2-5; v_gene: TRBV7-7; CDR3aa: CASSPGTGKTQYF; CDR3nt: TGTGCCAGCAGCCCAGGGACGGGAAAGACCCAGTACTTC
d_gene: TRBD2; abundance: -; j_gene: TRBJ2-3; v_gene: TRBV7-2; CDR3aa: CASRTTSGSRTDTQYF; CDR3nt: TGTGCCAGCAGAACGACTAGCGGGAGCCGTACAGATACGCAGTATTTT
d_gene: -; abundance: -; j_gene: TRBJ2-1; v_gene: TRBV7-9; CDR3aa: CASRQSGTSYNEQFF; CDR3nt: TGTGCCAGCAGACAATCCGGGACTTCGTATAATGAGCAGTTCTTC
d_gene: TRBD2; abundance: -; j_gene: TRBJ2-1; v_gene: TRBV7-9; CDR3aa: CASLLAGGGGQFF; CDR3nt: TGTGCCAGCCTCCTAGCGGGAGGGGGAGGGCAGTTCTTC
d_gene: TRBD2; abundance: -; j_gene: TRBJ2-1; v_gene: TRBV10-3; CDR3aa: CAISVSGDAYNEQFF; CDR3nt: TGTGCCATCAGTGTCAGCGGGGATGCCTACAATGAGCAGTTCTTC
d_gene: -; abundance: once; j_gene: TRBJ2-2; v_gene: TRBV9; CDR3aa: CASSLLLSGAGELFF; CDR3nt: TGTGCCAGCAGCCTCTTGCTGTCGGGAGCCGGGGAGCTGTTTTTT
d_gene: TRBD2; abundance: -; j_gene: TRBJ2-7; v_gene: TRBV4-3; CDR3aa: CASSLSRSGRNEQYF; CDR3nt: TGCGCCAGCTCCCTGTCAAGAAGCGGGAGGAATGAGCAGTACTTC
d_gene: -; abundance: -; j_gene: TRBJ1-3; v_gene: TRBV5-5; CDR3aa: CASSLVGSGNTIYF; CDR3nt: TGTGCCAGCAGCTTGGTGGGGTCTGGAAACACCATATATTTT
d_gene: -; abundance: -; j_gene: TRBJ1-5; v_gene: TRBV18; CDR3aa: CASSPRRVGQPQHF; CDR3nt: TGTGCCAGCTCACCCCGAAGGGTCGGACAGCCCCAGCATTTT
d_gene: TRBD1; abundance: -; j_gene: TRBJ2-5; v_gene: TRBV10-1; CDR3aa: CASSESGDRGETQYF; CDR3nt: TGCGCCAGCAGTGAGTCAGGGGACAGGGGGGAGACCCAGTACTTC
d_gene: -; abundance: -; j_gene: TRBJ2-7; v_gene: TRBV4-3; CDR3aa: CASSQYMSRDSYEQYF; CDR3nt: TGCGCCAGCAGCCAATATATGTCAAGGGACTCCTACGAGCAGTACTTC